The 21 T cell receptor beta chains in this list originate from one sample, sequenced in a study of naive and memory T cell subsets. Overall study results and limits: Possibly reflecting memory cells re-expressing CD45RA, a few larger clonotypes occurred in naive repertoires, especially CD8.

Two oligonucleotides, mixed equimolar, formed the beta constant-region primer covering TRBC1 and TRBC2. Nested alpha and beta constant-region primers with the SP2 primer drove four PCR rounds on ligated cDNA. TCRdb reanalysed the UMI-ligation and nested PCR reads using MiXCR and keeps one entry per CDR3 protein. The sample has fewer than 150,000 distinct CDR3 sequences; approximately 21% are singletons. Their antigen targets remain unknown. Sequencing used naive CD8+ T cells from blood. These receptors were obtained from a human donor in good health.

The rearrangement joins TRBV7-8 to TRBJ2-1; TRBD2 matches at 9 bases. Trimming cost V 1 base and J 3 bases; bases outside gene matches: 4. This CDR3 region has 16 residues. Per germline, CDR1 SGHVS and CDR2 FQNEAQ. The CDR3 nucleotides read TGTGCCAGCAGCTTAGAAAGACTAGCGGACTACAATGAGCAGTTCTTC. Translating gives CASSLERLADYNEQFF.

This clonotype was observed many times. This chain joins TRBV20-1 and TRBJ2-3; TRBD2 aligns across 8 bases. The CDR3 runs to 19 residues. Unmatched junction bases numbered 17, after V lost 3 bases and J lost 0 bases. The germline CDR1 and CDR2 sequences are DFQATT and SNEGSKA (reference sequence). The CDR3 sequence is CSASGDVEVAGTSTDTQYF. The CDR3 DNA sequence: TGCAGTGCTAGCGGGGATGTGGAGGTAGCGGGAACCAGCACAGATACGCAGTATTTT.

The chain is built from TRBV5-7 and TRBJ2-1; 8 bases match TRBD1. TRBV5-7 is marked as an open reading frame, function uncertain. J was trimmed by 4 bases and V by 0 bases; bases with no gene match: 3. The CDR3 length is 15 residues. CDR3: CASSLGRGLYNEQFF. The DNA of the CDR3 is TGTGCCAGCAGCTTGGGCAGGGGGCTTTACAATGAGCAGTTCTTC.

The genes are TRBV28 and TRBJ1-1; no clear D gene. Germline V gene data show CDR1 as MDHEN and CDR2 as SYDVKM. This CDR3 has 14 amino acids. V gave up 2 bases and J gave up 6 bases, with 13 bases separating them. The CDR3 region is CASSLIPGFPEAFF. DNA for the CDR3: TGTGCCAGCAGTTTAATTCCGGGGTTCCCTGAAGCTTTCTTT.

This clonotype was counted many times. The V call is TRBV6-5, the J call TRBJ2-3; 9 bases line up with TRBD2. CDR1 is MNHEY and CDR2 is SVGAGI in the germline V gene. Losses at the gene ends were 0 bases for V and 4 bases for J; bases not matched to a gene: 5. The CDR3 is 16 amino acids. The CDR3 region has the DNA TGTGCCAGCAGTTACTCGAGCTTAGCGGGAGCAGATACGCAGTATTTT. Protein: CASSYSSLAGADTQYF.

This clonotype was recorded once. The rearrangement links TRBV15 to TRBJ2-2; D call uncertain. Germline CDR1 is LNHNV and CDR2 is YYDKDF (reference sequence). The CDR3 spans 14 residues. The ends were cut back, 0 bases at V and 8 bases at J, with 10 bases in the middle. The CDR3 loop is CATSRDGELGELFF. Here the CDR3 DNA reads TGTGCCACCAGCAGAGATGGAGAGTTAGGGGAGCTGTTTTTT.

Only a few counts were recorded for this clonotype. The chain employs TRBV27 and TRBJ2-6, with 7 bases aligning to TRBD2. Germline V gene sequence: CDR1 MNHEY, CDR2 SMNVEV (reference sequence). CDR3 length: 16 residues. The J segment lost 2 bases and the V segment lost 3 bases, leaving 4 bases of the junction unmatched. The CDR3 loop is CASSLFGGAGANVLTF. CDR3 in DNA: TGTGCCAGCAGTTTGTTTGGGGGGGCTGGGGCCAACGTCCTGACTTTC.

This sequence joins TRBV20-1 and TRBJ2-5, with 11 bases fitting TRBD1. Per the germline V gene, CDR1 is DFQATT and CDR2 is SNEGSKA (reference sequence). J gave up 5 bases and V 6 bases, and 17 bases lay outside the gene matches. The CDR3 has 17 residues. CDR3 coding DNA: TGCAGTGCCAATACGGGACAGGGGGACGAACATGTGGAGACCCAGTACTTC. This codes for CSANTGQGDEHVETQYF.

Concerning this clonotype: The junction departs from germline at one end; a sequencing error may be responsible. The CDR3 reads CASSLWSYGYTF. The CDR3 nucleotides are TGTGCCAGCAGTCTATGGAGCTATGGCTACACCTTC. The chain combines TRBV28 with TRBJ1-2; D not resolved. Per the germline V gene, CDR1 is MDHEN and CDR2 is SYDVKM. The CDR3 has 12 amino acids.

The rearrangement links TRBV6-5 to TRBJ1-4; D might be TRBD1 (5 bases). Trimming removed 2 bases from V and 0 bases from J, with 7 bases in between. This CDR3 comprises 15 residues. The germline V gene encodes CDR1 MNHEY and CDR2 SVGAGI. The CDR3 protein is CASSYGGATNEKLFF. The CDR3, as DNA: TGTGCCAGCAGTTACGGGGGAGCAACTAATGAAAAACTGTTTTTT.

This sequence joins TRBV19 and TRBJ1-1; D not resolved. The CDR3 has 13 amino acids. Trimming took 5 bases from V and 3 from J, leaving 10 bases between them. The germline gives CDR1 LNHDA, CDR2 SQIVND (reference sequence). The CDR3 DNA is TGTGCCAGTAGTGAAAATGGGCACACTGAAGCTTTCTTT. Its translation is CASSENGHTEAFF.

This clonotype was recorded a few times. V gene TRBV13 combines with J gene TRBJ2-3; 15 bases map to TRBD2. Germline CDR1 PRHDT, CDR2 FYEKMQ (reference sequence). This CDR3 contains 18 residues. The V segment lost 4 bases and the J segment 3 bases; nucleotides outside the gene matches: 8. The DNA of the CDR3 is TGTGCCAGCAGCTCAGAAGGACTAGCGGGAGGGCTGACAGATACGCAGTATTTT. This gives the protein CASSSEGLAGGLTDTQYF.

V and J are TRBV11-2 and TRBJ2-7; a weak D match, TRBD2 (6 bases). The CDR3 loop spans 14 amino acids. Germline-derived CDR1 and CDR2 are SGHAT and FQNNGV. Between the trimmed V and J ends, which lost 5 bases and 5 bases, there was a span of 16 bases. This CDR3 is CASSQTSHADEQYF. The CDR3 DNA sequence: TGTGCCAGCAGCCAGACTAGTCATGCCGACGAGCAGTACTTC. The complete variable domain, with remaining parts taken from reference TRBV11-2 and TRBJ2-7, reads EAGVAQSPRYKIIEKRQSVAFWCNPISGHATLYWYQQILGQGPKLLIQFQNNGVVDDSQLPKDRFSAERLKGVDSTLKIQPAKLEDSAVYLCASSQTSHADEQYFGPGTRLTVT.

This chain links TRBV7-9 with TRBJ2-1; 7 bases align to TRBD2. The CDR3 has 17 amino acids. Germline V gene sequence: CDR1 SEHNR, CDR2 FQNEAQ (reference sequence). V shed 0 bases and J 0 bases; nucleotides not matched to a gene: 5. The CDR3 is CASSLAGGGSSYNEQFF. The CDR3 DNA is TGTGCCAGCAGCTTAGCAGGTGGCGGGAGCTCCTACAATGAGCAGTTCTTC.

This sequence joins TRBV20-1 and TRBJ2-7, with D perhaps matching TRBD1 (6 bases). Germline-derived CDR1 and CDR2 are DFQATT and SNEGSKA (reference sequence). V gave up 0 bases and J gave up 2 bases, with 17 bases separating them. This CDR3 comprises 16 residues. CDR3 in amino acids: CSARDSRGAGAYEQYF. In DNA form, the CDR3 reads TGCAGTGCTAGAGATAGCCGAGGGGCAGGGGCCTACGAGCAGTACTTC.

The rearrangement links TRBV5-6 to TRBJ1-1; D possibly corresponds to TRBD1 (5 bases). This CDR3 region has 15 residues. The ends were cut back, 3 bases at V and 4 bases at J, with 16 bases in the middle. Germline assignment: CDR1 SGHDT and CDR2 YYEEEE. DNA for the CDR3: TGTGCCAGCAGCTGGGGGTCGTTTAGGCCCACTGAAGCTTTCTTT. Amino acids: CASSWGSFRPTEAFF.

A few counts support this clonotype. The rearrangement joins TRBV27 to TRBJ1-6; TRBD1 might be the D (5 bases). The CDR3 consists of 15 residues. Germline V gene data show CDR1 as MNHEY and CDR2 as SMNVEV (reference sequence). Trimming left V 2 bases short and J 11 bases short, with 16 bases between. CDR3 sequence reads: CASSLSGGADPPLHF. The CDR3 DNA reads TGTGCCAGCAGTTTAAGCGGGGGAGCCGATCCACCCCTCCACTTT.

The gene calls are TRBV10-3 and TRBJ2-1, with a possible D match to TRBD2 (5 bases). Germline V gives CDR1 ENHRY, CDR2 SYGVKD. Trimming took off 0 bases at V and 4 bases at J, with 13 bases between the two ends. The CDR3 consists of 16 residues. The chain's CDR3 is CAISESLASSYNEQFF. CDR3 in DNA: TGTGCCATCAGTGAGTCATTAGCGAGCAGTTACAATGAGCAGTTCTTC.

This chain connects TRBV6-2 or TRBV6-3 to TRBJ2-7, with 11 bases matching TRBD2. Germline CDR1 is MNHEY and CDR2 is SVGEGT. V shed 5 bases, J shed 0 bases, and the junction held 6 bases outside the gene matches. CDR3 length: 16 residues. Here the CDR3 DNA reads TGTGCCAGCAGTCCCCCGGGACTAGCGGTCTCCTACGAGCAGTACTTC. This sequence encodes CASSPPGLAVSYEQYF.

V and J are TRBV28 and TRBJ2-7; the match to TRBD1 covers 9 bases. CDR3 length equals 13 residues. Germline V lookup: CDR1 MDHEN, CDR2 SYDVKM. Trimming at V came to 6 bases and at J to 5 bases, leaving 5 bases not matched to a gene. CDR3 in amino acids: CASRRDRDHEQYF. The CDR3 DNA is TGTGCCAGCAGGCGGGACAGGGACCACGAGCAGTACTTC.

The chain links TRBV6-5 to TRBJ1-1; D possibly corresponds to TRBD1 (5 bases). CDR1 and CDR2 (germline): MNHEY, SVGAGI. The CDR3 sequence is 14 residues long. The V end was cut by 2 bases, the J end by 4 bases, with 11 bases between. The chain's CDR3 is CASSYETVGTEAFF. CDR3 DNA sequence: TGTGCCAGCAGTTACGAGACAGTAGGCACTGAAGCTTTCTTT.